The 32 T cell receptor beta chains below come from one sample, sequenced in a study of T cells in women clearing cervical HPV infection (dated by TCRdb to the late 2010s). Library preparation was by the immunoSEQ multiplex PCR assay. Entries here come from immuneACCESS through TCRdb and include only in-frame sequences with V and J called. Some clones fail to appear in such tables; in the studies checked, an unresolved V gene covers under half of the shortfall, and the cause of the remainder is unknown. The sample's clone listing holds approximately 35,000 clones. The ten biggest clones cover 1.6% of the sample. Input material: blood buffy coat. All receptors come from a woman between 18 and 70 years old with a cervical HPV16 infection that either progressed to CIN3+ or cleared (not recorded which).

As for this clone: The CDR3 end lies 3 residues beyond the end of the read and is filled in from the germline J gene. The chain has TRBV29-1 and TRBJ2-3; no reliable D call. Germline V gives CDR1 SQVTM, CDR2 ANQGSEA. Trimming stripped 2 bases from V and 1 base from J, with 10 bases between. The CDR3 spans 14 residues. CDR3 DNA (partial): TGCAGCGTTGAAATTTTTAGGGGCACAGATACG. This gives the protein CSVEIFRGTDT. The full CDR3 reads CSVEIFRGTDTQYF.

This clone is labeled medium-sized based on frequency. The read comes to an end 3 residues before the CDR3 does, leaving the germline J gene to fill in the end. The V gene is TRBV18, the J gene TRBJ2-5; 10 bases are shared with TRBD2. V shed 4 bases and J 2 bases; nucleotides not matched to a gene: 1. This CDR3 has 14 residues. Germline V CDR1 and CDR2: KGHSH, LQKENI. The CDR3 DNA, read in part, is TGTGCCAGCTCACAAGCGGGAGGGCAAGAGACC. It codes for CASSQAGGQET. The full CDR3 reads CASSQAGGQETQYF.

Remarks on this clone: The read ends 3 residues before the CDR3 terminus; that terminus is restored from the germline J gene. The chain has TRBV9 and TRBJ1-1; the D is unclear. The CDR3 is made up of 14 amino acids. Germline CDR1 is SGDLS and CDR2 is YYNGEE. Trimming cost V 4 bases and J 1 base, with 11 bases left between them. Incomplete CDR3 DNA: TGTGCCAGCAGCCAAATCGGGGAGAACACTGAA. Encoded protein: CASSQIGENTE. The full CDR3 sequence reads CASSQIGENTEAFF.

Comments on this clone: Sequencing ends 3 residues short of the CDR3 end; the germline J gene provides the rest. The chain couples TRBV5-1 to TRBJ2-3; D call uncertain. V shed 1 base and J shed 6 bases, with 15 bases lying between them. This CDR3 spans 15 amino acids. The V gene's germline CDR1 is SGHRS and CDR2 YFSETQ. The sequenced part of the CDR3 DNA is TGCGCCAGCAGCTTGTTTCGAGGCCAAGGCGATACG. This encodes CASSLFRGQGDT. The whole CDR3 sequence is CASSLFRGQGDTQYF.

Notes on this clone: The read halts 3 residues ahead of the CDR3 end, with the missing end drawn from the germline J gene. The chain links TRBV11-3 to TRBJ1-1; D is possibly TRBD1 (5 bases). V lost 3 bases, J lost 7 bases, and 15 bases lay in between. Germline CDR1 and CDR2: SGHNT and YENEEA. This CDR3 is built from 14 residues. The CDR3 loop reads CASSFGQGEGEAFF. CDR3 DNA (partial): TGTGCCAGCAGCTTTGGGCAGGGTGAAGGTGAA. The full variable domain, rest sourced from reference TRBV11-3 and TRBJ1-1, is EAGVVQSPRYKIIEKKQPVAFWCNPISGHNTLYWYLQNLGQGPELLIRYENEEAVDDSQLPKDRFSAERLKGVDSTLKIQPAELGDSAVYLCASSFGQGEGEAFFGQGTRLTVV.

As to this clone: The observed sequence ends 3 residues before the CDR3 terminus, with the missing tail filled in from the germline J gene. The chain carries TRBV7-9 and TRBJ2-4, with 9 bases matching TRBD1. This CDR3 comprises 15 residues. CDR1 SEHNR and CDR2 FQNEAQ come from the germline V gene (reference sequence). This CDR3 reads CASSSYGTGQDGQYF. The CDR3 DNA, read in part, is TGTGCCAGCAGCTCCTATGGGACAGGGCAGGATGGT.

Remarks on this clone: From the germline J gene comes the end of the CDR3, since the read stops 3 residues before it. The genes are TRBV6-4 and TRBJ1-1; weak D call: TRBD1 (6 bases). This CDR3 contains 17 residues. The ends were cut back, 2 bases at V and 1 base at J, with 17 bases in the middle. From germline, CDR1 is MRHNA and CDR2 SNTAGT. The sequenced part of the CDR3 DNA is TGTGCCAGCAGTGACCCTTTTACAGGGACCCGGAACACTGAA. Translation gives CASSDPFTGTRNTE. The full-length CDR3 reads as CASSDPFTGTRNTEAFF.

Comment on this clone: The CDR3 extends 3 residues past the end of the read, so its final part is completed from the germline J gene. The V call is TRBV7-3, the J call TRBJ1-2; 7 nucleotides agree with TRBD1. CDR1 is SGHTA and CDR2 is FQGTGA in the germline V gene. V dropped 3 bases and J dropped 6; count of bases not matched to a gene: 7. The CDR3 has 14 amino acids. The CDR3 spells CASSLTGTGDGYTF. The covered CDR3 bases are TGTGCCAGCAGCTTGACAGGGACCGGGGATGGC. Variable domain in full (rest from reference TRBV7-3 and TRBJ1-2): GAGVSQTPSNKVTEKGKYVELRCDPISGHTALYWYRQSLGQGPEFLIYFQGTGAADDSGLPNDRFFAVRPEGSVSTLKIQRTERGDSAVYLCASSLTGTGDGYTFGSGTRLTVV.

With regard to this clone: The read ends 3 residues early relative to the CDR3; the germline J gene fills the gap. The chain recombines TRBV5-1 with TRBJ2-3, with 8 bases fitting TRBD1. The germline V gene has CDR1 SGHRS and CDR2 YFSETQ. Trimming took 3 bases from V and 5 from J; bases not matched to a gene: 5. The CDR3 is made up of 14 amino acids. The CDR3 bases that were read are TGCGCCAGCAGCTCTGGACAGGGCGGAGATACG. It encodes CASSSGQGGDT. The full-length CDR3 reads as CASSSGQGGDTQYF.

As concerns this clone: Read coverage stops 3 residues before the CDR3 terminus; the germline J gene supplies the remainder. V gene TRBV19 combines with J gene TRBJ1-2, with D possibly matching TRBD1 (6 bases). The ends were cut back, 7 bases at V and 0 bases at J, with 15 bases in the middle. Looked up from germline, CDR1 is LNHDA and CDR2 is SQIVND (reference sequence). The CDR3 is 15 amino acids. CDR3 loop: CASKNTGTTNYGYTF. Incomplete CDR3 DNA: TGTGCCAGTAAGAATACCGGGACAACTAACTATGGC.

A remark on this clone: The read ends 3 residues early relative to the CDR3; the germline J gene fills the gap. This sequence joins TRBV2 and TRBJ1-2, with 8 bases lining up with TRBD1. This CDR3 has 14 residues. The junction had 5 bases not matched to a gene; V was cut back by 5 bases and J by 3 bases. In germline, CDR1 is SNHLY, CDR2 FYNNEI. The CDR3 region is CASSPGGEDYGYTF. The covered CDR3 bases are TGTGCCAGCAGTCCAGGGGGCGAGGACTATGGC.

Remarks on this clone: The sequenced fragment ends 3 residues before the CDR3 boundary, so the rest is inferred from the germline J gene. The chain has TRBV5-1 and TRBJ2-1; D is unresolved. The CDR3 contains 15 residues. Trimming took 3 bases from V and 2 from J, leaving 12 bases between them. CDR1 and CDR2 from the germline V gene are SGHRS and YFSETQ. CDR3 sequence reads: CASSSTSRTYNEQFF. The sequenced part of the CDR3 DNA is TGCGCCAGCAGCTCGACAAGCCGAACCTACAATGAG.

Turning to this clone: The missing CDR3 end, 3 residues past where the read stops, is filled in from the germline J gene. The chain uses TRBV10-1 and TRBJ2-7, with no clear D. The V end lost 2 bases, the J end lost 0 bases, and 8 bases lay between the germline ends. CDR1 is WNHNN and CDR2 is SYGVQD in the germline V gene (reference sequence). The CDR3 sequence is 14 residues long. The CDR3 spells CASSEGRSSYEQYF. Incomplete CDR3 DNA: TGCGCCAGCAGTGAGGGGCGTAGCTCCTACGAG.

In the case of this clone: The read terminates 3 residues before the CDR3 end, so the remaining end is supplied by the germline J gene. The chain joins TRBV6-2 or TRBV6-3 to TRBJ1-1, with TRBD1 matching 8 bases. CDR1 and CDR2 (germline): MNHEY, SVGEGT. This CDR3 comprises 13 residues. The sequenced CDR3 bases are TGTGCCAGCAGTTACCTTCTCAGGGGGCCA. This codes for CASSYLLRGP. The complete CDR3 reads CASSYLLRGPAFF.

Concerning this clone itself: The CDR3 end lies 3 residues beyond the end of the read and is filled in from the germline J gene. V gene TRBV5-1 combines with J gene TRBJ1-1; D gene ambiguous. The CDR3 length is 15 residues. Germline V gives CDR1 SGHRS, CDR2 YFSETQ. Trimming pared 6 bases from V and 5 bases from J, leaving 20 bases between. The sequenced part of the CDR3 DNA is TGCGCCAGCACCCTTTCCGGCAGGCGGGGTACTGAA. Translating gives CASTLSGRRGTE. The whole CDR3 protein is CASTLSGRRGTEAFF.

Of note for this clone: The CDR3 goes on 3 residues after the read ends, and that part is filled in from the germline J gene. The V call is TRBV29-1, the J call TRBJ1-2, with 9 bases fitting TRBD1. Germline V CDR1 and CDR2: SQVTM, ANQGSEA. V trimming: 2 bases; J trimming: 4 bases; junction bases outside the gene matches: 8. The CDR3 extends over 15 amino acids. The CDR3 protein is CSVEPLGTGTYGYTF. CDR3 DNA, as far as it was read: TGCAGCGTTGAACCCCTCGGGACAGGGACCTATGGC.

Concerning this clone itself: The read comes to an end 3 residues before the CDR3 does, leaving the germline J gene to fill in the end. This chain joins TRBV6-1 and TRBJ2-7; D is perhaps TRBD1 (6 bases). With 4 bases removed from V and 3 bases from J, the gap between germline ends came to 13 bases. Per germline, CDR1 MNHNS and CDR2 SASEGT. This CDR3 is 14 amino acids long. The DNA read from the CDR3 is TGTGCCAGCAGTGTAAGTGGGGGCGTCTACGAG. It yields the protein CASSVSGGVYE. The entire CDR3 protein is CASSVSGGVYEQYF.

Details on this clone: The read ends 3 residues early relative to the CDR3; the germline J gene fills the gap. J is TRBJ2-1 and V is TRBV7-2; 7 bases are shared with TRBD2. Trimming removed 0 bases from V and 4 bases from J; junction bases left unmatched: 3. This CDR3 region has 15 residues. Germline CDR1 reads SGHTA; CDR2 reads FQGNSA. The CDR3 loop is CASSLASGRYNEQFF. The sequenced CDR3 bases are TGTGCCAGCAGCTTAGCTAGCGGGCGATACAATGAG. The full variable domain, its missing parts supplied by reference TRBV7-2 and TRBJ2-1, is GAGVSQSPSNKVTEKGKDVELRCDPISGHTALYWYRQSLGQGLEFLIYFQGNSAPDKSGLPSDRFSAERTGGSVSTLTIQRTQQEDSAVYLCASSLASGRYNEQFFGPGTRLTVL.

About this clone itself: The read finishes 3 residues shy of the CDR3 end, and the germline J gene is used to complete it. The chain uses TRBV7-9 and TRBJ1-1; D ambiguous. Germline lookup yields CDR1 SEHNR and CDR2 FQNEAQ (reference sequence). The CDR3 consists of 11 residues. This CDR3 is CASSFGSEAFF. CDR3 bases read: TGTGCCAGCAGCTTCGGGTCCGAA.

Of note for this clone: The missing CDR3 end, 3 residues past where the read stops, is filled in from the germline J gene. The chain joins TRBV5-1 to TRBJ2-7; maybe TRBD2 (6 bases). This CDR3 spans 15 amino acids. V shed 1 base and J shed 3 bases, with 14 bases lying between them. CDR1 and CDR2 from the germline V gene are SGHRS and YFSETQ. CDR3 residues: CASSLMGGAGYEQYF. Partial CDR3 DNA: TGCGCCAGCAGCTTGATGGGGGGTGCCGGCTACGAG.

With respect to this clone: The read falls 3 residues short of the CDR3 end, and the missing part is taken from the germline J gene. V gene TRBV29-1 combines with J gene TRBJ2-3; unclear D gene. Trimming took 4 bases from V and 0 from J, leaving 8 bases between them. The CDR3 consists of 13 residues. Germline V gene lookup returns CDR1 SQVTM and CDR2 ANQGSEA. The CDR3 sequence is CSVGRSSTDTQYF. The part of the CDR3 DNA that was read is TGCAGCGTTGGAAGGTCTAGCACAGATACG.

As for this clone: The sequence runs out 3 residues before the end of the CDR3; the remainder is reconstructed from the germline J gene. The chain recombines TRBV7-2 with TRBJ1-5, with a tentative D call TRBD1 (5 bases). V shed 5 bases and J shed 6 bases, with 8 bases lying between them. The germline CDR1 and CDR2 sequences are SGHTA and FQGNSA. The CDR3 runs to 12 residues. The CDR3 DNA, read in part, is TGTGCCAGCAGCGGACAAGGTCAGCCC. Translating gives CASSGQGQP. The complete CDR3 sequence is CASSGQGQPQHF.

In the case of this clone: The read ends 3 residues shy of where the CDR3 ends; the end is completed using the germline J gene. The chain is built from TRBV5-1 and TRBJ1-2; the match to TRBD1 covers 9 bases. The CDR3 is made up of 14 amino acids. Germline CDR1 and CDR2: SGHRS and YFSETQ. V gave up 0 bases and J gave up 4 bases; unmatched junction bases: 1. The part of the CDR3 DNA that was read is TGCGCCAGCAGCTTGGGGGACAGGGCCTATGGC. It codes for CASSLGDRAYG. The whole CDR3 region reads CASSLGDRAYGYTF.

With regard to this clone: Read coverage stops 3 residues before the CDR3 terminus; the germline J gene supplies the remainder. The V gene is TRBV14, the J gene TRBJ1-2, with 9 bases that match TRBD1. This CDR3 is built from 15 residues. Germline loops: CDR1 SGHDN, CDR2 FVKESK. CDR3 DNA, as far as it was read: TGTGCCAGCAGCCCACTTACAGGGGGCGCCGGGGGC. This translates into CASSPLTGGAGG. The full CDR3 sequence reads CASSPLTGGAGGYTF.

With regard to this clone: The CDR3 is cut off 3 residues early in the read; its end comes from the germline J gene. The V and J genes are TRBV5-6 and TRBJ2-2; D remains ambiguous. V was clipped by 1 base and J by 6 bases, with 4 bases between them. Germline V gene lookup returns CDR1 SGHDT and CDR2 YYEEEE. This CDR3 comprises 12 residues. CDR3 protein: CASSLSPGELFF. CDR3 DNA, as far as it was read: TGTGCCAGCAGCTTGTCTCCCGGGGAG.

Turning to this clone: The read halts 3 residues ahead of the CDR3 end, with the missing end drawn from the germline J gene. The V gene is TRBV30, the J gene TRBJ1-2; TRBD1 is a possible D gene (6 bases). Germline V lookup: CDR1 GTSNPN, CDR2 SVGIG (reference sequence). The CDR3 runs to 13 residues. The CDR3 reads CAWSVQGTYDYTF. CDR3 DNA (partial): TGTGCCTGGAGTGTACAGGGCACCTACGAC.

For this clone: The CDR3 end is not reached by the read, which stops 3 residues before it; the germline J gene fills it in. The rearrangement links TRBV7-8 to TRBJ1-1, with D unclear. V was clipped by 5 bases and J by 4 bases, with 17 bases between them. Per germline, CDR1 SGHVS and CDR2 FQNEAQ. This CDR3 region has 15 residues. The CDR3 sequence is CASSPEGPRGTEAFF. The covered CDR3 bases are TGTGCCAGCAGCCCCGAAGGCCCCCGGGGCACTGAA.

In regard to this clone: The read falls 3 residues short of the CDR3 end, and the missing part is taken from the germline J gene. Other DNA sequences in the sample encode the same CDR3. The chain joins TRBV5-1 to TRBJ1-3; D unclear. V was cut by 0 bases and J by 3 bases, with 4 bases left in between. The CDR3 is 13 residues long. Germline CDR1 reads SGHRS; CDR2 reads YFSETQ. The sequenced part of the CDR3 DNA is TGCGCCAGCAGCTTGGACAGTGGAAACACC. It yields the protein CASSLDSGNT. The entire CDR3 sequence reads CASSLDSGNTIYF.

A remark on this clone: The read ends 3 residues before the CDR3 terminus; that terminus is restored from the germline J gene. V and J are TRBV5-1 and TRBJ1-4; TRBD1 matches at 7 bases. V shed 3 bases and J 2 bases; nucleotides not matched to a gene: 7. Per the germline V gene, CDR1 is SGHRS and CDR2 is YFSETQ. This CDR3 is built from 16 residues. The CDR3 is CASSSGTASTNEKLFF. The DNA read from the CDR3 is TGCGCCAGCAGCTCCGGGACAGCCTCTACTAATGAAAAA.

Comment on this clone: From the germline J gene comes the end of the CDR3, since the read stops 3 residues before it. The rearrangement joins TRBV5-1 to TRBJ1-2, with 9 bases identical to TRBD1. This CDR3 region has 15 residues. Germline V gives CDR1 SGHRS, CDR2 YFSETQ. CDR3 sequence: CASSLAGTGLYEYTF. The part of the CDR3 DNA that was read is TGCGCCAGCAGCCTGGCCGGGACAGGGCTCTACGAG.

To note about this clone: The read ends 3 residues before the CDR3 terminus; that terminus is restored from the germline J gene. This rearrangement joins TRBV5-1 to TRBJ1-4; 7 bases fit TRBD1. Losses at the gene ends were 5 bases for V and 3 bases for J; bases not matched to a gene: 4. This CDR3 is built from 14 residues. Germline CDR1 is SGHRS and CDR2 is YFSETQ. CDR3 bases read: TGCGCCAGCAGTTCCGGGACAGCTAATGAAAAA. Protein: CASSSGTANEK. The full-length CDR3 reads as CASSSGTANEKLFF.

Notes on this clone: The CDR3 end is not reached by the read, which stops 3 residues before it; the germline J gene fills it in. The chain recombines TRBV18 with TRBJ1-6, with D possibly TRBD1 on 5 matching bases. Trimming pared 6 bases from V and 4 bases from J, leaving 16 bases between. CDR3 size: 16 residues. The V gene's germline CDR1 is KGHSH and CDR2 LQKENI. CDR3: CASSQQSRGYNSPLHF. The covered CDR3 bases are TGTGCCAGCTCCCAACAGTCGAGGGGTTATAATTCACCC.